Listed here are 6 T cell receptor beta chains from one sample, sequenced in a study of Ad26.COV2.S vaccination and SARS-CoV-2 variants. Regarding treatment: roughly 20 received Ad26.COV2.S at low or high dose, single or two shots; about 5 received placebo; per-sample allocation not given. Collection of samples fell on day 63 after the first vaccine or placebo injection. Some clones are missing from TCRdb's copy, which holds only in-frame ones; the method was immunoSEQ multiplex PCR. The data show 350,000 to 450,000 clones, roughly 84% seen once. The sequencing here drew on peripheral blood, taken in a trial of Ad26.COV2.S vaccine versus placebo. The receptors here all came from a person between 18 and 60 years old who received the Ad26.COV2.S COVID-19 vaccine or a placebo.

The CDR3 DNA reads TGCGCCAGCAGCCTTACACAGTCTAAAGGAAACACCATATATTTT. This gives the protein CASSLTQSKGNTIYF. This chain links TRBV4-1 with TRBJ1-3, with D unresolved. Germline values: CDR1 MGHRA, CDR2 YSYEKL. Trimming took 4 bases from V and 4 from J, leaving 14 bases between them. The CDR3 is made up of 15 amino acids.

J is TRBJ2-7 and V is TRBV28; D gene unclear. CDR1 is MDHEN and CDR2 is SYDVKM in the germline V gene. Deletions cut 4 bases from V and 2 bases from J, with 9 bases between. The CDR3 totals 13 residues. The CDR3 DNA sequence: TGTGCCAGCAGTTCCTTCACAGCCTACGAGCAGTACTTC. Protein product: CASSSFTAYEQYF. The full variable domain, rest sourced from reference TRBV28 and TRBJ2-7, is DVKVTQSSRYLVKRTGEKVFLECVQDMDHENMFWYRQDPGLGLRLIYFSYDVKMKEKGDIPEGYSVSREKKERFSLILESASTNQTSMYLCASSSFTAYEQYFGPGTRLTVT.

V and J are TRBV7-6 and TRBJ1-1; D call uncertain. CDR1 SGHVS and CDR2 FNYEAQ come from the germline V gene. This CDR3 region has 12 residues. Deletions cut 1 base from V and 6 bases from J, with 6 bases between. For the CDR3, the DNA is TGTGCCAGCAGCTTAGGTGCCTCTGAAGCTTTCTTT. This gives the protein CASSLGASEAFF.

This clone was observed a handful of times. The chain combines TRBV2 with TRBJ1-5; 9 positions agree with TRBD1. CDR3 length: 15 amino acids. After removal of 6 bases from V and 5 bases from J, the junction contained 8 bases not matched to a gene. The germline gives CDR1 SNHLY, CDR2 FYNNEI. CDR3 loop: CASRWGQGGYQPQHF. As DNA, the CDR3 is TGTGCCAGCAGATGGGGACAGGGTGGATATCAGCCCCAGCATTTT.

The chain is built from TRBV7-8 and TRBJ2-1, with a tentative D call TRBD2 (5 bases). Germline values: CDR1 SGHVS, CDR2 FQNEAQ. Trimming shortened V by 5 bases and J by 7 bases, and 15 bases separated the two germline ends. This CDR3 comprises 14 residues. CDR3 region: CASSPGVARNEQFF. CDR3 DNA sequence: TGTGCCAGCAGCCCCGGGGTAGCCCGGAATGAGCAGTTCTTC.

The chain recombines TRBV6-5 with TRBJ2-3; 8 bases are a match to TRBD1. The CDR3 has 14 residues. After removal of 6 bases from V and 4 bases from J, the junction contained 6 bases not matched to a gene. Germline V gene sequence: CDR1 MNHEY, CDR2 SVGAGI. CDR3 bases: TGTGCCAGCAGACCGGGACAGGAGGCAGATACGCAGTATTTT. This gives the protein CASRPGQEADTQYF.